Each of the 31 T cell receptor delta chains below was sequenced from the same sample in a study of Vδ1+ human thymocytes. For these receptors, no antigen is known. Whole-study results and caveats: Thymic TRG and TRD repertoires appeared highly polyclonal.

RNA was extracted from the cells and then reverse transcribed. CDR3 amplicons came from multiplex PCR with pooled V-gene forward and constant-region reverse primers. TCRdb processed the multiplex PCR reads again with the CATT caller. This repertoire shows tens of thousands of delta-chain clones, roughly 16% found once; its top ten account for approximately 0.4%. The sample was Vdelta1+ gamma-delta thymocytes from the thymus. The sample's subset: FACS-sorted CD3+ TCRalphabeta- TCRVdelta1+ TCRVdelta2- thymocytes. Receptors were obtained from a girl under three years old who had congenital heart surgery.

The rearrangement joins TRDV1 to TRDJ1; the D gene is possibly TRDD3 (6 bases). The ends were cut back, 2 bases at V and 10 bases at J, with 23 bases in the middle. The CDR3 has 16 residues. CDR1 is TSWWSYY, CDR2 QGS, per germline. CDR3 sequence (DNA): TGTGCTCTTGGGGAAGGGGCCTTCATCCGGGGATTGCGACTCATCTTT. As protein: CALGEGAFIRGLRLIF.

This clone was counted a few times. The genes are TRDV1 and TRDJ1; D remains unclear. V was trimmed by 4 bases and J by 0 bases, leaving 9 bases between them. The CDR3 sequence is 14 residues long. Germline lookup yields CDR1 TSWWSYY and CDR2 QGS. The CDR3 nucleotides are TGTGCTCTTGGGGCTAAAGGTTACACCGATAAACTCATCTTT. Residues: CALGAKGYTDKLIF.

This chain uses TRDV1 with TRDJ1; TRDD3 aligns across 7 bases. Germline CDR1 TSWWSYY, CDR2 QGS. With 1 base clipped from V and 0 bases from J, the junction kept 32 bases outside the gene matches. The CDR3 has 25 residues. The chain's CDR3 is CALGERSPSGGSVLGIRTYTDKLIF. CDR3 DNA sequence: TGTGCTCTTGGGGAACGTTCCCCGTCCGGGGGCAGCGTACTGGGGATTCGCACCTACACCGATAAACTCATCTTT.

The chain links TRDV1 to TRDJ1; D is possibly TRDD3 (6 bases). This CDR3 comprises 17 residues. V was shortened by 2 bases and J by 4 bases, with 20 bases between the two germline ends. Germline-derived CDR1 and CDR2 are TSWWSYY and QGS. The CDR3 sequence is CALGEWVVGGPDDKLIF. The CDR3 DNA is TGTGCTCTTGGGGAATGGGTCGTAGGGGGACCCGACGATAAACTCATCTTT.

This clone was counted a few times. The chain joins TRDV1 to TRDJ1; 7 bases are shared with TRDD3. V shed 3 bases, J shed 0 bases, and the junction held 19 bases outside the gene matches. Germline CDR1 and CDR2: TSWWSYY and QGS. This CDR3 is 20 amino acids long. CDR3 DNA: TGTGCTCTTGGGGATACTTATGCGGTGGTGGCTGGGGGCTACACCGATAAACTCATCTTT. Translation gives CALGDTYAVVAGGYTDKLIF.

This sequence joins TRDV1 and TRDJ1; perhaps TRDD3 as D (5 bases). With 2 bases removed from V and 1 base from J, the gap between germline ends came to 17 bases. The CDR3 loop spans 17 amino acids. Looked up from germline, CDR1 is TSWWSYY and CDR2 is QGS. DNA for the CDR3: TGTGCTCTTGGGGAAAGGCCCCACCTTTGGGGCACCGATAAACTCATCTTT. This sequence encodes CALGERPHLWGTDKLIF.

This clone showed up just a few times. Distinct nucleotide sequences in the sample also encode this CDR3. This chain connects TRDV2 to TRDJ1, with 10 positions matching TRDD3. The V gene's germline CDR1 is GEAIGNYY and CDR2 EKD. This CDR3 is 24 amino acids long. V dropped 0 bases and J dropped 3; count of bases not matched to a gene: 30. Here the CDR3 reads CACDTNGRTGGFSNLPPEPDKLIF. The CDR3 DNA follows: TGTGCCTGTGACACCAACGGGCGGACTGGGGGATTTTCAAACCTCCCTCCCGAACCCGATAAACTCATCTTT.

The chain is built from TRDV1 and TRDJ1, with D perhaps TRDD2 (6 bases). V shed 1 base and J shed 7 bases, with 28 bases lying between them. Looked up from germline, CDR1 is TSWWSYY and CDR2 is QGS. The CDR3 sequence is 19 residues long. In DNA, the CDR3 is TGTGCTCTTGGGGAACGAAAGATATCCTACGGGGGGTGGGCTGGTAAACTCATCTTT. It specifies CALGERKISYGGWAGKLIF.

This rearrangement joins TRDV1 to TRDJ1; possibly TRDD3 for D (6 bases). V was trimmed by 1 base and J by 8 bases, leaving 29 bases between them. CDR3 length equals 19 residues. Germline loops: CDR1 TSWWSYY, CDR2 QGS. The CDR3 sequence: CALGEPLPVLGDTRIKLIF. The CDR3 DNA sequence: TGTGCTCTTGGGGAACCACTCCCAGTACTGGGTGATACGCGTATAAAACTCATCTTT.

This chain uses TRDV1 with TRDJ1; 13 nucleotides match TRDD3. V lost 3 bases to trimming and J lost 3 bases; unmatched junction nucleotides: 22. Germline CDR1 and CDR2: TSWWSYY and QGS. This CDR3 comprises 22 residues. In DNA form, the CDR3 reads TGTGCTCTTGGGGAGCCAAAACTTTCGAATTTACTGGGGGATACGCGGGCCGATAAACTCATCTTT. It translates to CALGEPKLSNLLGDTRADKLIF.

This clone was seen only a few times. The rearrangement joins TRDV1 to TRDJ1, with 12 bases matching TRDD3. The CDR3 is made up of 18 amino acids. Germline lookup yields CDR1 TSWWSYY and CDR2 QGS. Trimming removed 3 bases from V and 0 bases from J; junction bases left unmatched: 8. This CDR3 reads CALGELNWGILHTDKLIF. The CDR3 nucleotides read TGTGCTCTTGGGGAGCTCAACTGGGGGATACTCCACACCGATAAACTCATCTTT.

This chain uses TRDV1 with TRDJ1, with a weak D call TRDD3 (5 bases). The CDR3 is made up of 21 amino acids. Trimming removed 3 bases from V and 0 bases from J, with 29 bases in between. CDR1 is TSWWSYY, CDR2 QGS, per germline. Here the CDR3 reads CALGDCPLFVGRGGYTDKLIF. Written as DNA, the CDR3 is TGTGCTCTTGGGGATTGTCCCTTGTTCGTGGGGCGAGGAGGGTACACCGATAAACTCATCTTT.

This clone has just a few counts. This chain joins TRDV1 and TRDJ1, with a tentative D call TRDD3 (6 bases). V gave up 1 base and J gave up 2 bases, with 29 bases separating them. CDR1 is TSWWSYY, CDR2 QGS, per germline. CDR3 length: 21 amino acids. In DNA, the CDR3 is TGTGCTCTTGGGGAACCCGACGGAAGGGCTTACTCGTACTGGGATACCGATAAACTCATCTTT. This gives the protein CALGEPDGRAYSYWDTDKLIF.

This clone occurred a few times. The J gene is TRDJ1, the V gene TRDV1; 8 bases map to TRDD3. J lost 0 bases, V lost 1 base, and 22 bases had no gene match. Looked up from germline, CDR1 is TSWWSYY and CDR2 is QGS. CDR3 length: 22 residues. The CDR3 loop reads CALGERPDPRNWGPAYTDKLIF. DNA for the CDR3: TGTGCTCTTGGGGAACGACCGGATCCTAGGAACTGGGGGCCGGCGTACACCGATAAACTCATCTTT.

The chain is built from TRDV3 and TRDJ1; 8 positions agree with TRDD3. Trimming at V came to 5 bases and at J to 0 bases, leaving 14 bases not matched to a gene. This CDR3 contains 16 residues. Germline CDR1 and CDR2: TVYSNPD and GDNSRS (reference sequence). CDR3 protein: CAHHFGGYSYTDKLIF. The CDR3 DNA sequence: TGTGCCCATCACTTCGGGGGATATTCGTACACCGATAAACTCATCTTT. The full variable domain, with the rest looked up from reference TRDV3 and TRDJ1, is CDKVTQSSPDQTVASGSEVVLLCTYDTVYSNPDLFWYRIRPDYSFQFVFYGDNSRSEGADFTQGRFSVKHILTQKAFHLVISPVRTEDSATYYCAHHFGGYSYTDKLIFGKGTRVTVEP.

The chain carries TRDV1 and TRDJ2; D may be TRDD3 (6 bases). V was pared by 2 bases and J by 8 bases, with 36 bases between. CDR1 and CDR2 (germline): TSWWSYY, QGS. The CDR3 consists of 22 residues. CDR3 in DNA: TGTGCTCTTGGGGAAGGTGGGAGTGGGAGGGGGACTGGGATATTCTATATTGCACAACTCTTCTTT. This codes for CALGEGGSGRGTGIFYIAQLFF.

The J gene is TRDJ1, the V gene TRDV1; 7 bases are shared with TRDD3. Trimming at V came to 1 base and at J to 1 base, leaving 15 bases not matched to a gene. Germline lookup yields CDR1 TSWWSYY and CDR2 QGS. CDR3 size: 19 residues. CDR3 nucleotides: TGTGCTCTTGGGGAACCGGTGGGGGACTACGTTGGGGGCACCGATAAACTCATCTTT. Translated: CALGEPVGDYVGGTDKLIF.

The chain carries TRDV1 and TRDJ1, with D hard to call. CDR3 size: 17 residues. Trimming shortened V by 4 bases and J by 8 bases, and 26 bases separated the two germline ends. The germline V gene has CDR1 TSWWSYY and CDR2 QGS. The CDR3 reads CALGGEGSSSTPNKLIF. As DNA, the CDR3 is TGTGCTCTTGGGGGGGAAGGATCGTCCTCCACTCCGAACAAACTCATCTTT.

This chain joins TRDV1 and TRDJ1; 7 bases are a match to TRDD3. V lost 1 base, J lost 0 bases, and 26 bases stayed unmatched. In germline, CDR1 is TSWWSYY, CDR2 QGS. The CDR3 runs 23 residues. Here the CDR3 DNA reads TGTGCTCTTGGGGAACCCCACCTAAAAGCAACCCGCCCCACTGGGGATTACACCGATAAACTCATCTTT. It encodes CALGEPHLKATRPTGDYTDKLIF.

This clone has just a few counts. The V and J genes are TRDV1 and TRDJ1; TRDD3 matches 11 bases. Germline V gives CDR1 TSWWSYY, CDR2 QGS. V was pared by 0 bases and J by 0 bases, with 15 bases of the junction left unmatched. This CDR3 region has 21 residues. CDR3 in DNA: TGTGCTCTTGGGGAACTGGGCTTCCTACTGGGGGATATTTTCTACACCGATAAACTCATCTTT. This translates into CALGELGFLLGDIFYTDKLIF.

The chain combines TRDV1 with TRDJ1, with D hard to call. The V and J ends lost 4 bases and 6 bases respectively, with 30 bases between them. This CDR3 contains 19 residues. Germline loops: CDR1 TSWWSYY, CDR2 QGS. The CDR3: CALGGRRNGAFSRTYKLIF. CDR3 sequence (DNA): TGTGCTCTTGGGGGGCGGAGAAACGGGGCCTTTTCGAGGACCTATAAACTCATCTTT.

The chain uses TRDV1 and TRDJ1, with TRDD3 identical over 11 bases. With 5 bases clipped from V and 2 bases from J, the junction kept 22 bases outside the gene matches. Germline loops: CDR1 TSWWSYY, CDR2 QGS. There are 21 residues in the CDR3. CDR3 coding DNA: TGTGCTCTTGGGACCCATTTTCCTACGCATACTGGGGGATATACGACCGATAAACTCATCTTT. It yields the protein CALGTHFPTHTGGYTTDKLIF.

This clone was counted between two and nine times. This chain links TRDV1 with TRDJ1, with D possibly matching TRDD3 (6 bases). CDR1 is TSWWSYY, CDR2 QGS, per germline. CDR3 length: 25 amino acids. Trimming cost V 3 bases and J 8 bases, with 49 bases left between them. For the CDR3, the DNA is TGTGCTCTTGGGGACCCCCGCGCGCCTGGCAATCCAAAACTGGGTGTTCGGCCGCCAACTGTAAAACTCATCTTT. Translating it yields CALGDPRAPGNPKLGVRPPTVKLIF.

This chain uses TRDV1 with TRDJ1; 7 bases are shared with TRDD3. CDR1 is TSWWSYY and CDR2 is QGS in the germline V gene. CDR3 length: 18 residues. With 3 bases clipped from V and 3 bases from J, the junction kept 16 bases outside the gene matches. The CDR3, as DNA: TGTGCTCTTGGGGATCGACGCGGGGGGATGACGAGGGCCGATAAACTCATCTTT. Protein product: CALGDRRGGMTRADKLIF.

In this sample, this clone turned up a few times. The junction departs from the called germline gene at one end, perhaps through a read error. The chain is built from TRDV1 and TRDJ1; TRDD3 agrees at 12 bases. This CDR3 comprises 21 residues. The germline V gene has CDR1 TSWWSYY and CDR2 QGS. The CDR3 sequence: CALGTSPLPYWGIPPTDKLTF. The CDR3 coding sequence is TGTGCTCTTGGGACCTCCCCACTCCCCTACTGGGGGATACCTCCCACCGATAAACTCACCTTT.

The V gene is TRDV1, the J gene TRDJ1, with TRDD3 matching over 7 bases. The CDR3 is 18 amino acids. Germline CDR1 reads TSWWSYY; CDR2 reads QGS. V shed 0 bases and J 3 bases; nucleotides not matched to a gene: 13. The CDR3 sequence: CALGELERLGDKPDKLIF. The DNA of the CDR3 is TGTGCTCTTGGGGAACTTGAGCGACTCGGGGATAAGCCCGATAAACTCATCTTT.

The genes are TRDV1 and TRDJ1, with TRDD3 identical over 8 bases. V was clipped by 4 bases and J by 0 bases; unmatched bases: 31. This CDR3 is built from 24 residues. The germline V gene encodes CDR1 TSWWSYY and CDR2 QGS. The CDR3 spells CALGAHSSDPDLLLGVPYTDKLIF. The CDR3 DNA follows: TGTGCTCTTGGGGCCCACTCTTCCGACCCCGACCTCCTACTGGGGGTTCCGTACACCGATAAACTCATCTTT.

The chain employs TRDV1 and TRDJ1; D is uncertain. Trimming removed 5 bases from V and 2 bases from J, with 27 bases in between. Germline lookup yields CDR1 TSWWSYY and CDR2 QGS. The CDR3 is made up of 19 amino acids. CDR3 in DNA: TGTGCTCTTGGGATAACCCCCGACCAAGTCGGTGCTACAACCGATAAACTCATCTTT. Protein product: CALGITPDQVGATTDKLIF.

The chain couples TRDV1 to TRDJ1; 11 bases map to TRDD3. This CDR3 contains 27 residues. Germline values: CDR1 TSWWSYY, CDR2 QGS. After removal of 1 base from V and 3 bases from J, the junction contained 37 bases not matched to a gene. Written as DNA, the CDR3 is TGTGCTCTTGGGGAACCCCGGGGCGTTGAAAATCCCAAACTCTGTACTGGGGGATATTCGTACGCCGATAAACTCATCTTT. Translating it yields CALGEPRGVENPKLCTGGYSYADKLIF.

There are a few counts of this clone. The chain is built from TRDV1 and TRDJ1; 9 positions agree with TRDD3. The CDR3 contains 16 residues. Germline lookup yields CDR1 TSWWSYY and CDR2 QGS. V dropped 9 bases and J dropped 2; count of bases not matched to a gene: 13. For the CDR3, the DNA is TGTGCTCTCGTACAAGATGCGACTGGGGGAACCGATAAACTCATCTTT. Protein: CALVQDATGGTDKLIF.

This clone was seen more than once but under ten times. At one of its ends the junction is not consistent with the germline gene, which may arise from a read error. The chain recombines TRDV3 with TRDJ1, with D perhaps TRDD2 (5 bases). The CDR3 sequence is 18 residues long. Per the germline V gene, CDR1 is TVYSNPD and CDR2 is GDNSRS (reference sequence). This CDR3 is CAFSLPTHDSTRADKLIF. The CDR3 DNA is TGCGCCTTTAGTCTCCCTACACACGACTCTACTAGAGCCGATAAACTCATCTTT.